These 30 T cell receptor beta chains were all obtained from the same sample, sequenced in a study of T-cell reconstitution after alpha-beta-depleted transplantation in children. Preparation of the TCRbeta library used unique molecular identifiers. Each CDR3 protein is one row after TCRdb ran MiXCR on the PCR reads. The sample shows 900,000 or so distinct CDR3 sequences, roughly 15% of them seen only once. The specimen was PBMCs, mostly from graft donor cells, collected 360 days after TCRalphabeta/CD19-depleted stem cell transplant. The receptors here all came from a male patient aged 10 to 17 who had a stem cell transplant for acute lymphoblastic leukemia, so the T cells may come from the graft donor.

This clonotype appeared a few times. The V and J genes are TRBV6-5 and TRBJ2-2; D tentatively fits TRBD1 or TRBD2 (5 bases each). Trimming pared 6 bases from V and 3 bases from J, leaving 14 bases between. The germline V gene encodes CDR1 MNHEY and CDR2 SVGAGI. The CDR3 covers 15 residues. As DNA, the CDR3 is TGTGCCAGCAGATTCCGGGACCGCCACACCGGGGAGCTGTTTTTT. Translated, it gives CASRFRDRHTGELFF.

This clonotype was seen more than once but under ten times. The chain recombines TRBV3-1 with TRBJ1-2; the D gene is possibly TRBD1 (5 bases). The V gene lost 3 bases and the J gene lost 8 bases, with 10 bases spanning the gap. The CDR3 is 12 residues long. Germline values: CDR1 LGHDT, CDR2 YNNKEL (reference sequence). The CDR3 reads CASSHIKGGYTF. Written as DNA, the CDR3 is TGTGCCAGCAGCCATATAAAGGGGGGCTACACCTTC.

DNA for the CDR3: TGTGCCAGCAGCCAAGTACAGGGGGCGAAGCAGTACTTC. The encoded protein is CASSQVQGAKQYF. The J gene is TRBJ2-7, the V gene TRBV3-1; 9 bases agree with TRBD1. V was clipped by 1 base and J by 8 bases; unmatched bases: 3. Germline values: CDR1 LGHDT, CDR2 YNNKEL (reference sequence). This CDR3 has 13 amino acids.

This clonotype was seen only a few times. CDR3 amino acids: CASSSAGGEETQYF. DNA for the CDR3: TGTGCCAGCAGCTCTGCAGGGGGCGAAGAGACCCAGTACTTC. V is TRBV7-2 and J is TRBJ2-5, with 8 bases matching TRBD1. V was clipped by 4 bases and J by 3 bases; unmatched bases: 4. There are 14 residues in the CDR3. Germline assignment: CDR1 SGHTA and CDR2 FQGNSA.

V is TRBV5-1 and J is TRBJ2-3; the D gene is possibly TRBD1 (6 bases). CDR1 is SGHRS, CDR2 YFSETQ, per germline. The ends were cut back, 0 bases at V and 0 bases at J, with 8 bases in the middle. The CDR3 consists of 15 residues. This CDR3 reads CASSLEGDSTDTQYF. The CDR3 nucleotides are TGCGCCAGCAGCTTGGAGGGGGATAGCACAGATACGCAGTATTTT.

This clonotype was found a few times. This chain joins TRBV11-1 and TRBJ1-1; a possible D gene is TRBD1 (5 bases). The germline V gene has CDR1 SGHAT and CDR2 FQDESV (reference sequence). Trimming cost V 6 bases and J 5 bases, with 16 bases left between them. There are 14 residues in the CDR3. The CDR3 DNA is TGTGCCAGCAGGCAACAGGTGGAGAGGACTGAAGCTTTCTTT. Translated, it gives CASRQQVERTEAFF.

This clonotype was recorded at least ten times. The chain carries TRBV10-3 and TRBJ2-3; 7 nucleotides align to TRBD1. This CDR3 is 15 amino acids long. The trim removed 0 bases at V and 6 bases at J, leaving 6 bases unmatched. CDR1 is ENHRY, CDR2 SYGVKD, per germline. The CDR3 DNA reads as TGTGCCATCAGTGAGTCCCAGGGGGTGTCGGATACGCAGTATTTT. The encoded protein is CAISESQGVSDTQYF.

The chain joins TRBV6-5 to TRBJ2-1, with D perhaps matching TRBD2 (6 bases). The CDR3 extends over 11 amino acids. The V and J ends lost 10 bases and 9 bases respectively, with 13 bases between them. Germline CDR1 and CDR2: MNHEY and SVGAGI. DNA of the CDR3: TGTGCCACACGGGGGAGTGGTGAGCAGTTCTTC. Protein sequence: CATRGSGEQFF.

This chain joins TRBV7-9 and TRBJ2-5, with 9 nucleotides matching TRBD2. From germline, CDR1 is SEHNR and CDR2 FQNEAQ (reference sequence). There are 15 residues in the CDR3. Trimming at V came to 4 bases and at J to 4 bases, leaving 7 bases not matched to a gene. CDR3 sequence: CASSSPGTSRETQYF. CDR3 sequence (DNA): TGTGCCAGCAGCTCCCCCGGGACTAGCAGAGAGACCCAGTACTTC.

The rearrangement joins TRBV12-3 or TRBV12-4 to TRBJ2-2, with D unresolved. This CDR3 comprises 16 residues. Trimming removed 7 bases at V and 0 bases at J, with 15 bases between. The CDR3 sequence is CASIFYSQTNTGELFF. Written as DNA, the CDR3 is TGTGCCAGCATATTTTACTCACAGACGAACACCGGGGAGCTGTTTTTT.

This rearrangement joins TRBV5-1 to TRBJ2-1; TRBD2 agrees at 11 bases. The CDR3 extends over 15 amino acids. Germline values: CDR1 SGHRS, CDR2 YFSETQ. Unmatched junction bases numbered 5, after V lost 2 bases and J lost 7 bases. The CDR3 coding sequence is TGCGCCAGCAGCTTCACTAGCGGGAGTAGTAATGAGCAGTTCTTC. Translation: CASSFTSGSSNEQFF.

This clonotype was seen repeatedly, ten times or more. This chain connects TRBV27 to TRBJ2-2, with D unclear. The germline gives CDR1 MNHEY, CDR2 SMNVEV (reference sequence). The CDR3 is made up of 16 amino acids. V lost 0 bases and J lost 6, with 14 bases in between. The DNA for the CDR3 is TGTGCCAGCAGTTTATCACCCATCGGTTTCCCCGGGGAGCTGTTTTTT. Translation gives CASSLSPIGFPGELFF.

This clonotype showed up just a few times. This chain connects TRBV5-1 to TRBJ2-7; D is unclear. Germline loops: CDR1 SGHRS, CDR2 YFSETQ. V was cut by 0 bases and J by 5 bases, with 12 bases left in between. CDR3 length equals 14 residues. This chain's CDR3 is CASSLVVGYHEQYF. The CDR3 nucleotides are TGCGCCAGCAGCTTGGTTGTTGGGTACCACGAGCAGTACTTC.

The rearrangement uses TRBV5-1 and TRBJ2-7, with 7 bases that match TRBD2. V lost 0 bases to trimming and J lost 6 bases; unmatched junction nucleotides: 6. The CDR3 totals 14 residues. Germline CDR1 and CDR2: SGHRS and YFSETQ. The chain's CDR3 is CASSLAPTSSEQYF. DNA of the CDR3: TGCGCCAGCAGCTTGGCGCCGACTAGCTCCGAGCAGTACTTC. Together with reference TRBV5-1 and TRBJ2-7, the CDR3 gives the full variable domain: KAGVTQTPRYLIKTRGQQVTLSCSPISGHRSVSWYQQTPGQGLQFLFEYFSETQRNKGNFPGRFSGRQFSNSRSEMNVSTLELGDSALYLCASSLAPTSSEQYFGPGTRLTVT.

The table lists this clonotype with a few counts. This rearrangement joins TRBV27 to TRBJ2-7; 10 bases match TRBD2. Germline CDR1 MNHEY, CDR2 SMNVEV (reference sequence). The CDR3 runs 16 residues. The V segment lost 4 bases and the J segment 5 bases; nucleotides outside the gene matches: 11. CDR3 amino acids: CASSYFSGRLRNEQYF. CDR3 coding DNA: TGTGCCAGCAGTTATTTTAGCGGGAGGTTAAGGAACGAGCAGTACTTC.

This clonotype was recorded a few times. This chain joins TRBV5-4 and TRBJ2-5, with D possibly TRBD2 on 5 matching bases. The ends were cut back, 0 bases at V and 1 base at J, with 10 bases in the middle. This CDR3 is 15 amino acids long. CDR1 and CDR2 from the germline V gene are SGHNT and YYREEE (reference sequence). The DNA of the CDR3 is TGTGCCAGCAGCTTGGCGCCGGAGGTCCAAGAGACCCAGTACTTC. It is translated as CASSLAPEVQETQYF. Full variable domain (rest looked up from reference TRBV5-4 and TRBJ2-5): ETGVTQSPTHLIKTRGQQVTLRCSSQSGHNTVSWYQQALGQGPQFIFQYYREEENGRGNFPPRFSGLQFPNYSSELNVNALELDDSALYLCASSLAPEVQETQYFGPGTRLLVL.

In this sample, this clonotype turned up a few times. The V and J genes are TRBV20-1 and TRBJ2-5, with D possibly being TRBD1 or TRBD2 (5 bases each). CDR1 and CDR2 from the germline V gene are DFQATT and SNEGSKA (reference sequence). V was cut by 0 bases and J by 4 bases, with 12 bases left in between. This CDR3 comprises 14 residues. CDR3 sequence reads: CSARDQRGPETQYF. The CDR3 bases are TGCAGTGCTAGAGATCAGAGGGGACCAGAGACCCAGTACTTC.

The chain couples TRBV5-1 to TRBJ1-1; no clear D gene. This CDR3 has 16 amino acids. The V end lost 0 bases, the J end lost 5 bases, and 17 bases lay between the germline ends. Germline loops: CDR1 SGHRS, CDR2 YFSETQ. The CDR3 is CASSLASGGRMTEAFF. The CDR3 DNA reads as TGCGCCAGCAGCTTGGCCTCCGGCGGTAGGATGACTGAAGCTTTCTTT.

The gene calls are TRBV7-9 and TRBJ2-7, with D possibly TRBD2 on 6 matching bases. This CDR3 has 14 amino acids. Germline CDR1 is SEHNR and CDR2 is FQNEAQ (reference sequence). Trimming removed 5 bases at V and 8 bases at J, with 19 bases between. The CDR3 here is CASSPAGSPNKQYF. CDR3 in DNA: TGTGCCAGCAGCCCGGCGGGATCTCCGAACAAGCAGTACTTC. The full variable domain, its missing parts supplied by reference TRBV7-9 and TRBJ2-7, is DTGVSQNPRHKITKRGQNVTFRCDPISEHNRLYWYRQTLGQGPEFLTYFQNEAQLEKSRLLSDRFSAERPKGSFSTLEIQRTEQGDSAMYLCASSPAGSPNKQYFGPGTRLTVT.

The chain carries TRBV4-1 and TRBJ1-5; D is unresolved. Germline V gene sequence: CDR1 MGHRA, CDR2 YSYEKL. Trimming pared 3 bases from V and 4 bases from J, leaving 22 bases between. The CDR3 is made up of 18 amino acids. CDR3: CASSQGGYGRNSNQPQHF. The CDR3, as DNA: TGCGCCAGCAGCCAGGGCGGATACGGACGTAATAGTAATCAGCCCCAGCATTTT.

This clonotype was detected a few times. The rearrangement joins TRBV3-1 to TRBJ2-7, with 10 bases lining up with TRBD2. The germline V gene has CDR1 LGHDT and CDR2 YNNKEL (reference sequence). With V trimmed by 4 bases and J by 6 bases, 9 bases remained unmatched. This CDR3 region has 15 residues. DNA for the CDR3: TGTGCCAGCAGCCCCCTTAGCGGGAGGTTTAGCGAGCAGTACTTC. Protein sequence: CASSPLSGRFSEQYF.

The CDR3 DNA is TGCGCCAGCAGCTGGCTGACGGACGGAAATGAGCAGTTCTTC. This sequence encodes CASSWLTDGNEQFF. J is TRBJ2-1 and V is TRBV5-1; D remains ambiguous. Trimming cost V 3 bases and J 7 bases, with 14 bases left between them. The CDR3 loop spans 14 amino acids. The germline CDR1 and CDR2 sequences are SGHRS and YFSETQ. Drawing the rest from reference TRBV5-1 and TRBJ2-1, the complete variable domain is KAGVTQTPRYLIKTRGQQVTLSCSPISGHRSVSWYQQTPGQGLQFLFEYFSETQRNKGNFPGRFSGRQFSNSRSEMNVSTLELGDSALYLCASSWLTDGNEQFFGPGTRLTVL.

This clonotype has more than one count but fewer than ten. This sequence joins TRBV4-1 and TRBJ2-1; D gene unclear. Trimming cost V 3 bases and J 10 bases, with 13 bases left between them. This CDR3 is 13 amino acids long. Germline CDR1 is MGHRA and CDR2 is YSYEKL. Here the CDR3 reads CASSQAWLEEQFF. CDR3 DNA: TGCGCCAGCAGCCAGGCCTGGTTGGAGGAGCAGTTCTTC.

The genes are TRBV4-1 and TRBJ2-3; 7 bases match TRBD2. CDR1 MGHRA and CDR2 YSYEKL come from the germline V gene. The trim removed 5 bases at V and 1 base at J, leaving 3 bases unmatched. This CDR3 is built from 14 residues. Here the CDR3 reads CASSITSGTDTQYF. CDR3 DNA: TGCGCCAGCAGCATCACTAGCGGCACAGATACGCAGTATTTT.

Only a few counts were recorded for this clonotype. V is TRBV19 and J is TRBJ1-1; no clear D gene. With 3 bases removed from V and 0 bases from J, the gap between germline ends came to 8 bases. CDR1 is LNHDA, CDR2 SQIVND, per germline (reference sequence). The CDR3 covers 14 residues. The CDR3 DNA reads as TGTGCCAGTAGTATCCCGGCGATGAACACTGAAGCTTTCTTT. Its protein product is CASSIPAMNTEAFF. The full variable domain, completed using reference TRBV19 and TRBJ1-1, is DGGITQSPKYLFRKEGQNVTLSCEQNLNHDAMYWYRQDPGQGLRLIYYSQIVNDFQKGDIAEGYSVSREKKESFPLTVTSAQKNPTAFYLCASSIPAMNTEAFFGQGTRLTVV.

The V call is TRBV15, the J call TRBJ1-6; D might be TRBD1 (5 bases). V lost 4 bases and J lost 7, with 11 bases in between. CDR3 length: 14 amino acids. In germline, CDR1 is LNHNV, CDR2 YYDKDF (reference sequence). Here the CDR3 DNA reads TGTGCCACCAGCAAACGAGGGGCCAATTCACCCCTCCACTTT. It is translated as CATSKRGANSPLHF.

The chain employs TRBV19 and TRBJ2-7; unclear D gene. V lost 5 bases and J lost 6, with 20 bases in between. The CDR3 has 15 amino acids. Germline CDR1 LNHDA, CDR2 SQIVND (reference sequence). The CDR3 DNA follows: TGTGCCAGTAGTCCAAGACCGGGTCCTTCCACCGAGCAGTACTTC. Protein product: CASSPRPGPSTEQYF.

This clonotype was seen more than once but under ten times. The chain recombines TRBV2 with TRBJ2-3, with a possible D match to TRBD1 (5 bases). Germline CDR1 reads SNHLY; CDR2 reads FYNNEI. CDR3 length equals 16 residues. V was trimmed by 5 bases and J by 3 bases, leaving 18 bases between them. CDR3 in amino acids: CASSILQALRTDTQYF. In nucleotides, the CDR3 is TGTGCCAGCAGTATTCTACAGGCCCTTAGGACAGATACGCAGTATTTT.

This chain connects TRBV12-3 or TRBV12-4 to TRBJ2-2, with 8 positions matching TRBD1. The CDR3 spans 16 residues. V shed 6 bases, J shed 5 bases, and the junction held 11 bases outside the gene matches. The CDR3 reads CASSPRQGLGTGELFF. CDR3 coding DNA: TGTGCCAGCAGCCCAAGACAGGGGTTGGGGACCGGGGAGCTGTTTTTT.

The rearrangement joins TRBV4-1 to TRBJ2-3; tentatively, D is TRBD2 (5 bases). This CDR3 comprises 17 residues. V was pared by 1 base and J by 4 bases, with 18 bases between. Germline V gives CDR1 MGHRA, CDR2 YSYEKL. Here the CDR3 reads CASSQVGRRSGPDTQYF. DNA of the CDR3: TGCGCCAGCAGCCAAGTTGGACGAAGGAGCGGCCCAGATACGCAGTATTTT.